This T cell receptor (beta chain) was found in a study of CD8+ T cells in alopecia areata. Overall study: Tofacitinib was taken orally by treated patients, and the dose was 5 to 10 mg twice daily. A 6-month off-drug phase came after tofacitinib, which had lasted 6 to 18 months.

Study-level findings and limits: For lesional scalp, especially alopecia totalis/universalis, clonality was higher than in normal scalp.

Germline V gene data show CDR1 as KGHSH and CDR2 as LQKENI. The CDR3 extends over 15 amino acids. Trimming took off 3 bases at V and 10 bases at J, with 16 bases between the two ends. Peripheral blood and lesional scalp punch biopsies were taken from alopecia areata patients. Sequencing used cDNA as its template, made by extracting RNA and reverse transcribing it. Sequencing used immunoSEQ multiplex PCR; TCRdb keeps in-frame clones, though not all of them. The repertoire holds 150,000 to 200,000 clones, with 59% as singletons. This clone was counted only a few times. Its specificity is not known. The rearrangement links TRBV18 to TRBJ1-6; D gene uncertain. The origin of this receptor is a human donor with alopecia areata. Sample: CD4+ T cells sorted from blood, taken at week 0. The CDR3 sequence is CASSPPRWSSSPLHF. The CDR3 nucleotides are TGTGCCAGCTCACCCCCCAGGTGGTCTAGCTCACCCCTCCACTTT.